Sequencing of this T cell receptor beta chain was carried out in a study of T cells after yellow fever vaccination. TCRdb re-called the 5' RACE reads with MiXCR, one entry per CDR3 protein. Of 200,000 to 250,000 distinct CDR3 sequences detected, about 7% appear once; the ten largest clones hold approximately 0.85%. The germline V and J ends were trimmed by 7 bases and 2 bases, with 13 bases remaining between them. Germline V CDR1 and CDR2: SGHTA, FQGNSA. The CDR3 totals 14 residues. The receptor was derived from a man between 25 and 39 years old who received the YFV17D yellow fever vaccine. The genes are TRBV7-2 and TRBJ2-3; D possibly matches TRBD1 or TRBD2 (5 bases each). The input for sequencing was CD4+ T cells sorted from PBMCs, taken 15 days after the yellow fever booster vaccination. The CDR3 nucleotides are TGTGCCAGCAAACGAGGGGAGCACACAGATACGCAGTATTTT. Encoded protein: CASKRGEHTDTQYF.